This T cell receptor beta chain was profiled in a study of cytomegalovirus exposure and HLA in healthy donors. PCR was performed using 60 Vbeta and 13 Jbeta primers. Clones were read by immunoSEQ multiplex PCR, and TCRdb kept only the in-frame ones, dropping some. The sample carries approximately 89,000 clones, around four fifths recorded once. The sample holds a few counts of this clone. This TCR was sampled from a man aged 25-45 years in good health and CMV-seropositive. Sequenced material: PBMCs.

The CDR3 bases are TGTGCCAGCTCATCCTTTTATGGGACTAGCGGGGGAGCTCGTCAAGAGACCCAGTACTTC. It is translated as CASSSFYGTSGGARQETQYF. The gene calls are TRBV18 and TRBJ2-5; 14 bases map to TRBD2. The CDR3 totals 20 residues. J gave up 2 bases and V 5 bases, and 16 bases lay outside the gene matches. CDR1 is KGHSH and CDR2 is LQKENI in the germline V gene.